A single sample is the source of the 4 T cell receptor beta chains below, sequenced in a study of shared clonotypes between healthy human individuals. Clones were sequenced by immunoSEQ multiplex PCR, and TCRdb holds only the in-frame ones, with some missing. Here the sample spans some 2,000,000 clones, 95% being singletons. The sequenced sample consisted of naive CD4+ T cells sorted from blood. As to subset: CD45RA+ positively selected. The receptors derive from a man between 18 and 35 years old in good health.

This rearrangement joins TRBV5-4 to TRBJ2-4, with 8 bases identical to TRBD1. The ends lost 4 bases at V and 5 bases at J; junction bases unmatched: 8. This CDR3 has 15 residues. Germline lookup yields CDR1 SGHNT and CDR2 YYREEE (reference sequence). CDR3 DNA sequence: TGTGCCAGCAGCCTCGACAGGGGTGCTGAAAACATTCAGTACTTC. The encoded protein is CASSLDRGAENIQYF.

This chain uses TRBV5-6 with TRBJ2-1; D is unclear. CDR3 length equals 11 residues. V lost 6 bases, J lost 4 bases, and 5 bases lay in between. Germline-derived CDR1 and CDR2 are SGHDT and YYEEEE. CDR3 in DNA: TGTGCCAGCAACTGGTACAATGAGCAGTTCTTC. It translates to CASNWYNEQFF.

The rearrangement uses TRBV2 and TRBJ2-5; D may be TRBD1 (5 bases). Germline CDR1 reads SNHLY; CDR2 reads FYNNEI. The CDR3 is 15 residues long. Between the trimmed V and J ends, which lost 4 bases and 1 base, there was a span of 13 bases. The CDR3 DNA reads as TGTGCCAGCAGTGCGGTAGGGGCCCCCCAAGAGACCCAGTACTTC. It encodes CASSAVGAPQETQYF.

This clone was seen a single time. The chain has TRBV19 and TRBJ2-7, with D perhaps TRBD2 (7 bases). Per the germline V gene, CDR1 is LNHDA and CDR2 is SQIVND (reference sequence). The V and J ends lost 5 bases and 0 bases respectively, with 14 bases between them. CDR3 size: 15 residues. The DNA for the CDR3 is TGTGCCAGTAGTGCCTCGGGGGGCTACTCCTACGAGCAGTACTTC. Its protein is CASSASGGYSYEQYF.